This entry concerns a single T cell receptor (beta chain). Its target is not known. TCRdb processed the RACE reads anew with MiXCR; each CDR3 protein has one entry. Of roughly 180,000 distinct CDR3 sequences detected, about 15% appear once; the ten largest clones hold 1.7%. The data derive from a study of human T cells and chemical hapten exposure. Regarding the study as a whole: Alopecia in the donors means their immune response may deviate from healthy people's.

Per the germline V gene, CDR1 is WSHSY and CDR2 is SAAADI. V gave up 8 bases and J gave up 3 bases, with 17 bases separating them. The CDR3 has 15 residues. Time point: patch test 1, 2 weeks after DPC sensitization. This sample's treatment: therapeutic diphenylcyclopropenone sensitization with weekly scalp DPC. Only after blood had been drawn was each patch test applied. The origin of this receptor is a woman aged 25 to 45 with alopecia areata. Some clones in this sample may be carry-over from other donors' samples. This chain joins TRBV10-2 and TRBJ2-1; D not resolved. The source material was whole blood, sampled in connection with sensitization to the hapten diphenylcyclopropenone (DPC). The CDR3 loop is CASGIPSPFYNEQFF. CDR3 coding DNA: TGCGCCAGCGGTATCCCTTCTCCCTTCTACAATGAGCAGTTCTTC.